The 21 T cell receptor beta chains presented below share a single source sample, sequenced in a study of T-cell reconstitution after alpha-beta-depleted transplantation in children. Unique molecular identifiers were incorporated during preparation of the TCRbeta library. One entry per CDR3 protein results from TCRdb running MiXCR on the PCR reads. The sample carries hundreds of thousands of distinct CDR3 sequences, around 12% recorded once. The specimen comprised PBMCs from the stem cell graft donor, sampled from the stem cell graft. The origin of the receptors is a human donor who donated a stem cell graft to a child with acute lymphoblastic leukemia.

Many counts were recorded for this clonotype. The V and J genes are TRBV7-2 and TRBJ2-7; no clear D gene. The CDR3 contains 14 residues. Trimming took off 1 base at V and 3 bases at J, with 10 bases between the two ends. CDR1 and CDR2 from the germline V gene are SGHTA and FQGNSA. Here the CDR3 DNA reads TGTGCCAGCAGCTTAGGAGCCGCCTTCTACGAGCAGTACTTC. It codes for CASSLGAAFYEQYF.

As concerns this clonotype: With a much larger clone just one base away, this may be a read error. The V and J genes are TRBV4-2 and TRBJ2-1, with D perhaps TRBD2 (6 bases). Germline CDR1 LGHNA, CDR2 YNFKEQ. This CDR3 contains 17 residues. V lost 3 bases to trimming and J lost 3 bases, with 18 bases between them. The CDR3: CASSQQAGISGYNEQFF. CDR3 in DNA: TGTGCCAGCAGCCAGCAAGCCGGGATTAGCGGCTACAATGAGCAGTTCTTC.

This clonotype came up many times. V usage is TRBV7-9 and J usage is TRBJ2-7; D uncertain. The CDR3 extends over 14 amino acids. The V end lost 3 bases, the J end lost 0 bases, and 9 bases lay between the germline ends. The V gene's germline CDR1 is SEHNR and CDR2 FQNEAQ (reference sequence). CDR3 region: CASSFARNSYEQYF. DNA of the CDR3: TGTGCCAGCAGCTTCGCGAGAAACTCCTACGAGCAGTACTTC.

This clonotype was picked up many times. This chain uses TRBV9 with TRBJ2-3; D call uncertain. CDR1 SGDLS and CDR2 YYNGEE come from the germline V gene. This CDR3 region has 13 residues. Trimming left V 3 bases short and J 4 bases short, with 9 bases between. This chain's CDR3 is CASSDGRADTQYF. The CDR3, as DNA: TGTGCCAGCAGCGACGGTAGAGCAGATACGCAGTATTTT.

The chain recombines TRBV7-9 with TRBJ2-5; D is ambiguous. The CDR3 extends over 13 amino acids. V dropped 8 bases and J dropped 5 bases, with 15 bases sitting between them. Germline-derived CDR1 and CDR2 are SEHNR and FQNEAQ (reference sequence). The CDR3 DNA sequence: TGTGCCAGCGGCCCCGGACCCCTCGAGACCCAGTACTTC. Residues: CASGPGPLETQYF.

This clonotype was detected many times. The rearrangement uses TRBV4-3 and TRBJ2-2; D uncertain. CDR3 length: 15 amino acids. Germline lookup yields CDR1 LGHNA and CDR2 YSLEER. Trimming removed 0 bases at V and 6 bases at J, with 11 bases between. CDR3 protein: CASSQDLQPSGELFF. In nucleotides, the CDR3 is TGCGCCAGCAGCCAAGATCTGCAGCCTTCCGGGGAGCTGTTTTTT.

Comment on this clonotype: This sequence may be a read error, since a much larger clone differs from it by one base. This chain links TRBV20-1 with TRBJ1-5, with D perhaps TRBD1 (5 bases). V lost 0 bases and J 14 bases, leaving 14 bases between the germline ends. Looked up from germline, CDR1 is DFQATT and CDR2 is SNEGSKA (reference sequence). CDR3 size: 12 residues. CDR3 in amino acids: CSAREGPFTKHF. CDR3 nucleotide sequence: TGCAGTGCTAGAGAGGGACCTTTTACCAAGCATTTT.

This clonotype occurred many times. V gene TRBV5-6 combines with J gene TRBJ2-2; 8 positions agree with TRBD2. The trim removed 1 base at V and 2 bases at J, leaving 4 bases unmatched. The CDR3 has 16 amino acids. Germline V gives CDR1 SGHDT, CDR2 YYEEEE. CDR3 residues: CASSLFSGGNTGELFF. The CDR3 bases are TGTGCCAGCAGCTTGTTCAGCGGGGGAAACACCGGGGAGCTGTTTTTT.

This sequence joins TRBV20-1 and TRBJ2-3; the D gene is possibly TRBD1 (5 bases). From germline, CDR1 is DFQATT and CDR2 SNEGSKA (reference sequence). The CDR3 is 13 amino acids. The V end was cut by 5 bases, the J end by 4 bases, with 13 bases between. This CDR3 reads CSARITGADTQYF. CDR3 in DNA: TGCAGTGCTCGAATTACAGGAGCAGATACGCAGTATTTT.

This chain joins TRBV7-6 and TRBJ2-7; D may be TRBD1 (6 bases). With 2 bases removed from V and 7 bases from J, the gap between germline ends came to 15 bases. Germline assignment: CDR1 SGHVS and CDR2 FNYEAQ. The CDR3 length is 14 residues. The CDR3 here is CASSLTGRGREQYF. The CDR3 DNA sequence: TGTGCCAGCAGCTTAACGGGCAGGGGTAGGGAGCAGTACTTC.

This chain connects TRBV6-5 to TRBJ1-2, with unresolved D. This CDR3 is built from 14 residues. The V gene's germline CDR1 is MNHEY and CDR2 SVGAGI. Trimming took off 5 bases at V and 3 bases at J, with 13 bases between the two ends. The CDR3 spells CASSTPREDYGYTF. In DNA, the CDR3 is TGTGCCAGCAGTACTCCACGGGAGGACTATGGCTACACCTTC.

This clonotype was seen many times. The chain carries TRBV5-1 and TRBJ1-5; 10 bases are a match to TRBD1. There are 18 residues in the CDR3. Germline loops: CDR1 SGHRS, CDR2 YFSETQ. Trimming cost V 5 bases and J 1 base; bases outside gene matches: 12. CDR3 DNA sequence: TGCGCCAGCAGTTACGTCGACAGGGGGCAGTGGAGCAATCAGCCCCAGCATTTT. It translates to CASSYVDRGQWSNQPQHF.

This clonotype was seen ten or more times. This chain links TRBV5-1 with TRBJ2-5; 8 nucleotides agree with TRBD1. The CDR3 is made up of 15 amino acids. J gave up 4 bases and V 4 bases, and 9 bases lay outside the gene matches. Germline V gene data show CDR1 as SGHRS and CDR2 as YFSETQ. In DNA form, the CDR3 reads TGCGCCAGCAGCATCGGGACAGGTCGAGGAGAGACCCAGTACTTC. Its translation is CASSIGTGRGETQYF.

The chain joins TRBV29-1 to TRBJ2-2; D unresolved. Germline CDR1 and CDR2: SQVTM and ANQGSEA. The V and J ends lost 4 bases and 7 bases respectively, with 19 bases between them. The CDR3 sequence is 15 residues long. CDR3 bases: TGCAGCGTTGCCCTAGGCCAAGACGAGAGCGGGGAGCTGTTTTTT. Translating gives CSVALGQDESGELFF.

At least ten counts were recorded for this clonotype. The genes are TRBV28 and TRBJ2-1; tentatively, D is TRBD2 (7 bases). Trimming stripped 8 bases from V and 8 bases from J, with 10 bases between. CDR1 is MDHEN and CDR2 is SYDVKM in the germline V gene. The CDR3 runs 11 residues. The CDR3 loop is CASSGGHEQFF. CDR3 DNA: TGTGCCAGCTCCGGGGGGCATGAGCAGTTCTTC.

This clonotype was detected many times. The chain couples TRBV7-9 to TRBJ2-3; 7 bases are a match to TRBD2. The V gene's germline CDR1 is SEHNR and CDR2 FQNEAQ (reference sequence). V trimming: 0 bases; J trimming: 3 bases; junction bases outside the gene matches: 9. The CDR3 spans 17 residues. The CDR3 sequence: CASSLAWAGTKTDTQYF. The CDR3 DNA reads as TGTGCCAGCAGCTTAGCGTGGGCAGGGACTAAAACAGATACGCAGTATTTT.

This clonotype was seen repeatedly, ten times or more. The chain has TRBV7-9 and TRBJ2-1; 7 nucleotides align to TRBD2. The CDR3 covers 14 residues. J gave up 4 bases and V 5 bases, and 5 bases lay outside the gene matches. Looked up from germline, CDR1 is SEHNR and CDR2 is FQNEAQ (reference sequence). The CDR3 loop is CASSGRAKYNEQFF. In nucleotides, the CDR3 is TGTGCCAGCAGCGGGAGGGCGAAATACAATGAGCAGTTCTTC.

The CDR3 reads CASSYSGGFEQYF. The CDR3 region has the DNA TGTGCCAGCAGTTACTCAGGGGGCTTCGAGCAGTACTTC. The chain employs TRBV6-5 and TRBJ2-7, with 7 bases lining up with TRBD1. Germline CDR1 reads MNHEY; CDR2 reads SVGAGI. CDR3 length: 13 amino acids. V shed 0 bases, J shed 6 bases, and the junction held 2 bases outside the gene matches.

This clonotype showed up just a few times. V gene TRBV20-1 combines with J gene TRBJ1-2; 7 nucleotides align to TRBD1. The CDR3 contains 15 residues. Germline V gives CDR1 DFQATT, CDR2 SNEGSKA (reference sequence). Trimming took 6 bases from V and 8 from J; bases not matched to a gene: 18. CDR3 sequence reads: CSAQTLQGKSYGYTF. The CDR3 DNA sequence: TGCAGTGCCCAAACCTTACAGGGGAAGAGCTACGGCTACACCTTC.

Regarding this clonotype: A read error may be the cause here, since a much bigger clone is one base away. The chain has TRBV29-1 and TRBJ2-7; 8 positions match TRBD2. Per germline, CDR1 SQVTM and CDR2 ANQGSEA. This CDR3 is built from 15 residues. CDR3: CSVEDGLAGPYDQYF. CDR3 DNA sequence: TGCAGCGTTGAAGACGGGCTAGCGGGCCCCTACGACCAGTACTTC.

This clonotype was counted at least ten times. This chain uses TRBV18 with TRBJ2-7, with D possibly TRBD1 on 6 matching bases. Germline V gene data show CDR1 as KGHSH and CDR2 as LQKENI. With 5 bases removed from V and 5 bases from J, the gap between germline ends came to 16 bases. The CDR3 extends over 14 amino acids. DNA for the CDR3: TGTGCCAGCTCATCGAGGGACATTTCTGACGAGCAGTACTTC. As protein: CASSSRDISDEQYF.